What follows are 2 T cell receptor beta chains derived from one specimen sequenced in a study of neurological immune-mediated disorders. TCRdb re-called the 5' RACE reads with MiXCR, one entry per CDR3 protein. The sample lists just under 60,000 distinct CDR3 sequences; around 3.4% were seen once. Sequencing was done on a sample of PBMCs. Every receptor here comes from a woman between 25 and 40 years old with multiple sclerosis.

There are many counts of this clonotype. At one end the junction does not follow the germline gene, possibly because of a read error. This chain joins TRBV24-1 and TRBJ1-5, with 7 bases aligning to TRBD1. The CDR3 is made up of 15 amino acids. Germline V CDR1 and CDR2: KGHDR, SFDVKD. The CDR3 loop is CATSDNRGSGQPQNF. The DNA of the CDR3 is TGTGCCACCAGTGATAACAGGGGAAGTGGTCAGCCCCAGAATTTT.

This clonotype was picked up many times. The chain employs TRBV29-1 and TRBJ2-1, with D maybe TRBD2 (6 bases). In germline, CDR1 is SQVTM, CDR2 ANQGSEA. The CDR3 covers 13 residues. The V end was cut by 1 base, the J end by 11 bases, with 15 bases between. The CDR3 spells CSVEGGVVAQQFF. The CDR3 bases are TGCAGCGTTGAAGGGGGGGTTGTAGCCCAGCAGTTCTTC.